Listed here are 10 T cell receptor beta chains from one sample, sequenced in a study of cytomegalovirus exposure and HLA in healthy donors. The primer mix had 60 Vbeta and 13 Jbeta primers. The assay was immunoSEQ multiplex PCR, and TCRdb's table has in-frame clones only and misses some. Here the sample spans roughly 150,000 clones, 60% to 80% being singletons. The source material was PBMCs. Receptor source: a woman in her 40s in good health and CMV-seronegative.

The rearrangement links TRBV5-8 to TRBJ1-1; 8 positions agree with TRBD1. With V trimmed by 4 bases and J by 5 bases, 4 bases remained unmatched. Germline CDR1 and CDR2: SGHTS and YDEGEE. This CDR3 comprises 13 residues. As DNA, the CDR3 is TGTGCCAGCAGCCCAAGACAGGGGACTGAAGCTTTCTTT. It yields the protein CASSPRQGTEAFF.

The V call is TRBV5-1, the J call TRBJ2-2; TRBD2 aligns across 7 bases. J gave up 5 bases and V 4 bases, and 8 bases lay outside the gene matches. Germline V CDR1 and CDR2: SGHRS, YFSETQ. CDR3 length: 15 amino acids. CDR3 sequence reads: CASSPGGLATGELFF. The CDR3 region has the DNA TGCGCCAGCAGCCCGGGGGGACTGGCGACCGGGGAGCTGTTTTTT.

The V gene is TRBV11-2, the J gene TRBJ2-6; possibly TRBD2 for D (5 bases). Per the germline V gene, CDR1 is SGHAT and CDR2 is FQNNGV. This CDR3 is 15 amino acids long. The V end was cut by 5 bases, the J end by 4 bases, with 12 bases between. The CDR3, as DNA: TGTGCCAGCAGCGCATTGGAGGACGGGGCCAACGTCCTGACTTTC. Translation: CASSALEDGANVLTF. Full variable domain (remainder filled in from reference TRBV11-2 and TRBJ2-6): EAGVAQSPRYKIIEKRQSVAFWCNPISGHATLYWYQQILGQGPKLLIQFQNNGVVDDSQLPKDRFSAERLKGVDSTLKIQPAKLEDSAVYLCASSALEDGANVLTFGAGSRLTVL.

The CDR3 spells CASSLEGLGGTEAFF. The CDR3 region has the DNA TGCGCCAGCAGCTTGGAGGGACTCGGGGGCACTGAAGCTTTCTTT. The rearrangement links TRBV5-1 to TRBJ1-1; D might be TRBD1 (5 bases). Per germline, CDR1 SGHRS and CDR2 YFSETQ. The CDR3 is 15 residues long. V lost 0 bases to trimming and J lost 4 bases, with 13 bases between them.

This chain connects TRBV10-3 to TRBJ2-7, with TRBD1 matching 8 bases. The germline gives CDR1 ENHRY, CDR2 SYGVKD. J gave up 3 bases and V 3 bases, and 4 bases lay outside the gene matches. CDR3 length: 14 residues. CDR3 DNA sequence: TGTGCCATCAGTGACGGGACAGGAGACTACGAGCAGTACTTC. This encodes CAISDGTGDYEQYF.

As to this clone: Other DNA sequences in the sample encode the same CDR3. The chain is built from TRBV9 and TRBJ2-7; TRBD2 matches 10 bases. With 4 bases clipped from V and 2 bases from J, the junction kept 9 bases outside the gene matches. This CDR3 is 16 amino acids long. Germline V gene data show CDR1 as SGDLS and CDR2 as YYNGEE. CDR3 residues: CASSPTVAGGTYEQYF. The CDR3 DNA reads TGTGCCAGCAGCCCCACGGTAGCGGGAGGTACCTACGAGCAGTACTTC.

The V call is TRBV6-4, the J call TRBJ2-1; a possible D gene is TRBD2 (5 bases). CDR1 MRHNA and CDR2 SNTAGT come from the germline V gene. This CDR3 has 15 amino acids. Trimming removed 6 bases from V and 0 bases from J, with 12 bases in between. The CDR3 sequence is CASSLAPSSYNEQFF. For the CDR3, the DNA is TGTGCCAGCAGCTTAGCGCCTAGCTCCTACAATGAGCAGTTCTTC.

This sequence joins TRBV25-1 and TRBJ2-7, with TRBD2 matching 7 bases. Germline V gene sequence: CDR1 MGHDK, CDR2 SYGVNS. Germline trimming cut 1 base from V and 2 bases from J; bases unmatched to any gene: 5. The CDR3 totals 15 residues. The CDR3 loop reads CASSELGGGTYEQYF. For the CDR3, the DNA is TGTGCCAGCAGTGAATTGGGGGGAGGGACCTACGAGCAGTACTTC.

On this clone: Other DNA sequences in this sample translate to the same CDR3. The J gene is TRBJ2-5, the V gene TRBV11-2; 9 nucleotides line up with TRBD2. With V trimmed by 3 bases and J by 5 bases, 10 bases remained unmatched. The CDR3 covers 16 residues. The V gene's germline CDR1 is SGHAT and CDR2 FQNNGV. This CDR3 reads CASSFWIAGVRETQYF. CDR3 bases: TGTGCCAGCAGCTTCTGGATAGCGGGAGTGCGGGAGACCCAGTACTTC.

The CDR3 DNA reads TGTGCCAGCAGTTCACAGGGGGCCCCGAAACCTTTCTTT. Amino acid sequence: CASSSQGAPKPFF. V is TRBV25-1 and J is TRBJ1-1; the match to TRBD1 covers 9 bases. J gave up 12 bases and V 5 bases, and 10 bases lay outside the gene matches. CDR1 MGHDK and CDR2 SYGVNS come from the germline V gene. This CDR3 has 13 amino acids.